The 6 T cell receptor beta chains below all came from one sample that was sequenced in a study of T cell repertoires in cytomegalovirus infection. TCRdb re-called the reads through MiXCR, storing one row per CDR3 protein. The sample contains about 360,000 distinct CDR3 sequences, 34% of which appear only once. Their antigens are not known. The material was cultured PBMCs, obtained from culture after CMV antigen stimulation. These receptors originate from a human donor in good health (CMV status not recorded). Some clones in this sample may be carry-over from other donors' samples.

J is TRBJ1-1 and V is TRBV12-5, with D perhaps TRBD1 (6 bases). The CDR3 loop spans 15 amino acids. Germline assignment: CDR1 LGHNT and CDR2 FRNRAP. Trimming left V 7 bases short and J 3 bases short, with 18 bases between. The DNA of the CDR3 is TGTGCTAGTGCTGCGAGGGGGGAAAGGGACACTGAAGCTTTCTTT. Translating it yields CASAARGERDTEAFF.

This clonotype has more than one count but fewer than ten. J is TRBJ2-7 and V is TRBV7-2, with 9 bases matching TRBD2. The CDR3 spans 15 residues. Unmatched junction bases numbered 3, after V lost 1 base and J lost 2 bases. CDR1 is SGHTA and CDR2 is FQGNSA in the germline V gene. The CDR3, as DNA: TGTGCCAGCAGCTTAGAAGCGGGGGGACCCTACGAGCAGTACGTC. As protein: CASSLEAGGPYEQYV.

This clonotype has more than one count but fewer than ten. The CDR3 region is CASRGMSWDRAYTEAFF. In DNA form, the CDR3 reads TGTGCCAGCAGGGGTATGAGCTGGGACAGGGCTTATACCGAAGCTTTCTTT. The chain employs TRBV7-9 and TRBJ1-1, with 9 bases identical to TRBD1. Looked up from germline, CDR1 is SEHNR and CDR2 is FQNEAQ (reference sequence). J was trimmed by 8 bases and V by 6 bases; bases with no gene match: 19. The CDR3 has 17 amino acids.

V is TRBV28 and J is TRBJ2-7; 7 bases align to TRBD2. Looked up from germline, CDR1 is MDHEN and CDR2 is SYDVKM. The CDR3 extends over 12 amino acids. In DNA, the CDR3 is TGTGCAACGGCGGGAGATTCCTACGAGCAGTACTTC. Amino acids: CATAGDSYEQYF. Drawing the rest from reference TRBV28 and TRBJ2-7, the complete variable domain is DVKVTQSSRYLVKRTGEKVFLECVQDMDHENMFWYRQDPGLGLRLIYFSYDVKMKEKGDIPEGYSVSREKKERFSLILESASTNQTSMYLCATAGDSYEQYFGPGTRLTVT.

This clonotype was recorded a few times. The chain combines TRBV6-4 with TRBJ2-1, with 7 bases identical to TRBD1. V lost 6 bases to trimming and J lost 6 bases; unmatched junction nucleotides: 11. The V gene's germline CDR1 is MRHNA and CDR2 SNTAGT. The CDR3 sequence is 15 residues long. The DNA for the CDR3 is TGTGCCAGCAGCGAGGGACAGAGGGTTTCCAATGAGCAGTTCTTC. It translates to CASSEGQRVSNEQFF.

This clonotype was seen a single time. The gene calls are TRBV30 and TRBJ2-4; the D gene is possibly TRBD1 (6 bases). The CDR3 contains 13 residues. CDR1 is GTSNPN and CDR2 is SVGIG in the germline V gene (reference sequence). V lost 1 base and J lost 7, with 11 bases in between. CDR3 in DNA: TGTGCCTGGAGTGAGGGGGACGTGAACATTCAGTACTTC. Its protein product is CAWSEGDVNIQYF.